This TCR beta chain comes out of a study of T cells in localized non-small cell lung cancer. Study findings and constraints: Only one tumor region went through sequencing, so heterogeneity may still be there. Increased T cell density in blood showed an association with longer overall survival.

CDR3 size: 12 residues. The germline gives CDR1 SNHLY, CDR2 FYNNEI. Trimming cost V 8 bases and J 6 bases; bases outside gene matches: 5. In regard to this clone: Its antigen is currently unknown.

Assay used: immunoSEQ multiplex PCR; TCRdb lists only in-frame clones, some missing. The sample consists of fewer than 100,000 clones, roughly 90% of them appearing once. The source material was peripheral blood, sampled before any cancer treatment. The source of this sequence is a man aged 35-75 years with stage I squamous cell lung carcinoma. The chain is built from TRBV2 and TRBJ1-2; 8 bases match TRBD1. The CDR3 coding sequence is TGTGCCAGCTCTAGGACAGGGAATGGCTACACCTTC. It codes for CASSRTGNGYTF.